The 10 T cell receptor beta chains below were found in one sample sequenced in a study of T cell responses to AZD1222 COVID-19 vaccine. The method was immunoSEQ multiplex PCR; TCRdb's version includes in-frame clones alone and lacks a portion of them. This repertoire shows roughly 100,000 clones, about 81% found once; its top ten account for 4% to 6%. Sequenced material: peripheral blood, taken on day 0 of AZD1222 vaccination. The receptors were gathered from an adult in good health.

This rearrangement joins TRBV10-3 to TRBJ2-5, with no clear D. CDR1 is ENHRY, CDR2 SYGVKD, per germline. V dropped 3 bases and J dropped 1 base, with 0 bases sitting between them. This CDR3 has 11 residues. The CDR3 DNA follows: TGTGCCATCAGTGACCAAGAGACCCAGTACTTC. This encodes CAISDQETQYF.

This clone was recorded once. The V and J genes are TRBV5-1 and TRBJ2-7; no clear D. The CDR3 is 14 amino acids. Germline lookup yields CDR1 SGHRS and CDR2 YFSETQ. Trimming shortened V by 5 bases and J by 3 bases, and 15 bases separated the two germline ends. Here the CDR3 reads CASSSTVGIYEQYF. CDR3 DNA sequence: TGCGCCAGCAGTTCAACAGTTGGAATCTACGAGCAGTACTTC.

The chain is built from TRBV7-2 and TRBJ1-1; D gene uncertain. Trimming stripped 1 base from V and 5 bases from J, with 8 bases between. Germline-derived CDR1 and CDR2 are SGHTA and FQGNSA. The CDR3 has 13 amino acids. The CDR3 protein is CASSLDYGTEAFF. In DNA form, the CDR3 reads TGTGCCAGCAGCTTAGATTATGGGACTGAAGCTTTCTTT.

V and J are TRBV29-1 and TRBJ1-1; D is ambiguous. The CDR3 sequence is 12 residues long. Germline V gene sequence: CDR1 SQVTM, CDR2 ANQGSEA. Trimming removed 7 bases from V and 4 bases from J, with 13 bases in between. In DNA form, the CDR3 reads TGCAGCGCGAGCGGTGGGTCCACTGAAGCTTTCTTT. Translated: CSASGGSTEAFF.

The chain recombines TRBV9 with TRBJ2-4, with D perhaps being TRBD1 or TRBD2 (6 bases each). Per germline, CDR1 SGDLS and CDR2 YYNGEE. The V end lost 1 base, the J end lost 8 bases, and 19 bases lay between the germline ends. This CDR3 contains 16 residues. The CDR3 sequence: CASSVNTGRPGDIQYF. The CDR3 DNA sequence: TGTGCCAGCAGCGTAAACACAGGGCGGCCGGGGGACATTCAGTACTTC.

The rearrangement joins TRBV7-8 to TRBJ2-6; TRBD1 is a possible D gene (6 bases). This CDR3 contains 16 residues. Deletions cut 6 bases from V and 2 bases from J, with 14 bases between. Germline V CDR1 and CDR2: SGHVS, FQNEAQ. The CDR3 region has the DNA TGTGCCAGCAGGACTACAGGGCGAACTGGGGCCAACGTCCTGACTTTC. Its translation: CASRTTGRTGANVLTF.

The chain uses TRBV28 and TRBJ1-1, with D uncertain. Trimming removed 3 bases at V and 7 bases at J, with 9 bases between. Germline V gene sequence: CDR1 MDHEN, CDR2 SYDVKM. The CDR3 has 12 residues. CDR3 residues: CASSLAVGEAFF. The CDR3 coding sequence is TGTGCCAGCAGTTTGGCGGTAGGTGAAGCTTTCTTT.

Here the CDR3 reads CASSFSGIQETQYF. The DNA for the CDR3 is TGCGCCAGCAGCTTCTCCGGGATACAAGAGACCCAGTACTTC. This sequence joins TRBV5-1 and TRBJ2-5; D is possibly TRBD2 (5 bases). This CDR3 is built from 14 residues. V dropped 2 bases and J dropped 2 bases, with 10 bases sitting between them. CDR1 and CDR2 (germline): SGHRS, YFSETQ. Full variable domain (remainder filled in from reference TRBV5-1 and TRBJ2-5): KAGVTQTPRYLIKTRGQQVTLSCSPISGHRSVSWYQQTPGQGLQFLFEYFSETQRNKGNFPGRFSGRQFSNSRSEMNVSTLELGDSALYLCASSFSGIQETQYFGPGTRLLVL.

The table lists this clone with a few counts. CDR3 region: CASSLSGQRGETQYF. CDR3 in DNA: TGTGCCAGCAGCTTGTCGGGACAGCGAGGAGAGACCCAGTACTTC. The rearrangement joins TRBV5-5 to TRBJ2-5; TRBD1 agrees at 7 bases. With V trimmed by 1 base and J by 4 bases, 7 bases remained unmatched. Per germline, CDR1 SGHKS and CDR2 YYEKEE (reference sequence). The CDR3 is made up of 15 amino acids. Full variable domain (missing parts from reference TRBV5-5 and TRBJ2-5): DAGVTQSPTHLIKTRGQQVTLRCSPISGHKSVSWYQQVLGQGPQFIFQYYEKEERGRGNFPDRFSARQFPNYSSELNVNALLLGDSALYLCASSLSGQRGETQYFGPGTRLLVL.

This clone was detected once. The chain joins TRBV5-5 to TRBJ2-7; D uncertain. Germline V gene data show CDR1 as SGHKS and CDR2 as YYEKEE (reference sequence). Trimming removed 1 base from V and 5 bases from J, with 13 bases in between. This CDR3 is built from 14 residues. CDR3 amino acids: CASSLWGRPDEQYF. Here the CDR3 DNA reads TGTGCCAGCAGCTTGTGGGGTCGCCCCGACGAGCAGTACTTC.